This TCR beta chain was identified during a study of regulatory T cells in long-lasting Graves disease (dated by TCRdb to the early 2020s). Describing the broader study: Patients with newly diagnosed Graves' disease had been on antithyroid drugs for under 3 months. Peripheral blood TCR sequencing and RNA sequencing compared persistent Graves' disease patients with newly diagnosed Graves' disease patients. The study was registered as a clinical trial and conducted in China. A total of about 33 samples underwent TCR sequencing, from 13 patients with persistent Graves' disease and 20 or so patients with newly diagnosed Graves' disease. Results the study describes overall, beyond this receptor: Compared with newly diagnosed patients, patients with persistent Graves' disease had lower TCR Shannon entropy and fewer highly expanded clones, which suggests clonal expansion. Only the TCR beta chain was sequenced and analyzed. A larger number of public clonotypes was shared among persistent patients (under 3,000) than among newly diagnosed patients (about 990). Preferential use of TRBV28, TRBJ1-2 and TRBJ2-5 was observed in persistent disease, whereas TRBV20-1 and TRBJ2-1 were favored in newly diagnosed disease. The authors noted that the small sample size was a limitation that may lower accuracy. Because the primary lesion, thyroid tissue, could not be accessed, the study looked at peripheral blood alone.

This clonotype was observed many times. It has no known antigen specificity. At one of its ends the junction is not consistent with the germline gene, which may arise from a read error. Reading the label with the study, this specimen's time point is: newly diagnosed GD, antithyroid drugs for less than 3 months. RNA was extracted from PBMCs in TRIzol for both TCR sequencing and RNA sequencing. The diagnosis of Graves' disease followed American Thyroid Association guidelines. Recruitment of patients was carried out at an endocrinology department in Xi'an, China. Each patient gave about 8.1 milliliters of peripheral blood, collected in an EDTA anticoagulant tube. PBMCs were isolated by Ficoll Paque Plus density gradient separation without further T cell sorting. RNA quality was checked with an Agilent 2100 Bioanalyzer and agarose gel, and concentration with a NanoDrop 2000. The receptor library was made with multiplex PCR. The sequencing machine was an Illumina HiSeq 4000. CDR3 regions were amplified by Arm-PCR with iRepertoire HTBI primers to construct TCR beta libraries. Before sequencing, the PCR products went through gel purification. The authors' analysis ran thus. Gene usage analysis of CDR3 amino acid clonotypes used the approximately 56 TRBV and more than 13 TRBJ segments found across samples. COPE and FqMerger were used to merge filtered high-quality paired reads into contigs. Contigs were aligned with BLAST to IMGT TRBV, TRBD and TRBJ reference genes, and CDR3 was defined per IMGT. Highly expanded clones were defined as clonotypes with a frequency above 0.1%. Repertoire diversity was measured by Shannon entropy, and V-J evenness by the Gini coefficient. Public clonotypes were defined as clonotypes shared by more than one individual. TCRdb reworked the public reads: Q25 trimming with fastp, MiXCR clone assembly, productive beta chains retained. Each CDR3 protein appears once, grouped with its most common genes and DNA. The authors' filters were not applied to this entry. The sample profile shows roughly 380,000 distinct CDR3 sequences; about 16% of them were found once. Around a fifth of the sample belongs to the ten largest clones.

Measured from the cysteine to the phenylalanine, the CDR3 is 16 residues long. Of the read, only the CDR3 DNA is kept; its 48 bases are in frame from base 1. The sample in question was peripheral blood mononuclear cells (PBMCs), obtained at new diagnosis, from a patient treated with antithyroid drugs. The receptor's source is a female donor with Graves disease. The rearranged segments are TRBV12-3 or TRBV12-4 and TRBJ1-5; 5 matching bases give a weak D call of TRBD1. The nucleotide sequence reads as follows: TGTGCCGGCAGTTTCCTAGAGGGACCCTGGAATTCGCCCCAGCATTTT. It is translated as CAGSFLEGPWNSPQHF.